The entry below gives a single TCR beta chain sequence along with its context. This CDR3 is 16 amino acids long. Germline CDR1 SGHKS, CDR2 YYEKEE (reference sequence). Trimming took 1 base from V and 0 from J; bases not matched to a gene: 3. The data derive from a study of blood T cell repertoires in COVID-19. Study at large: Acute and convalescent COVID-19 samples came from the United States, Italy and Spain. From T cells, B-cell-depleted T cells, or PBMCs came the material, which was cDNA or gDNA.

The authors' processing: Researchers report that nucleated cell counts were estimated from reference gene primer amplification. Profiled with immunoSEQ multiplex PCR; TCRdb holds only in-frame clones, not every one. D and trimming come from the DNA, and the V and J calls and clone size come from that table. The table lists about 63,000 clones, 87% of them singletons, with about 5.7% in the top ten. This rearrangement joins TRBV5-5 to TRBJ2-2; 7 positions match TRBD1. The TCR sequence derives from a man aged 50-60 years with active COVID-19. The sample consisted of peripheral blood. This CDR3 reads CASSLKGQTNTGELFF. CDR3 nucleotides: TGTGCCAGCAGCTTGAAGGGACAGACGAACACCGGGGAGCTGTTTTTT.